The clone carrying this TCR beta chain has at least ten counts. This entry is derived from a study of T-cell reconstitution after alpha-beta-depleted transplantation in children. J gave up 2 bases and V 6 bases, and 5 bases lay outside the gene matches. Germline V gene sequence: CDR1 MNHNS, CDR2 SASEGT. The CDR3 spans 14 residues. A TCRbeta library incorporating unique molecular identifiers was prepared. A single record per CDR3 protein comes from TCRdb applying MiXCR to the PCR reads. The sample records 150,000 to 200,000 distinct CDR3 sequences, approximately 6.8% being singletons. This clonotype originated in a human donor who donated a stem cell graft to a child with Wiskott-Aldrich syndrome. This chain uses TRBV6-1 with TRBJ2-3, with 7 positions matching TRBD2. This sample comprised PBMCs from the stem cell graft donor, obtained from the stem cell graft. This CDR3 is CASRAGTNTDTQYF. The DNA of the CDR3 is TGTGCCAGCAGAGCCGGGACTAACACAGATACGCAGTATTTT.